Presented here are 22 T cell receptor beta chains from one specimen sequenced in a study of cytomegalovirus exposure and HLA in healthy donors. In the PCR, 60 Vbeta and 13 Jbeta primers were used. Assay used: immunoSEQ multiplex PCR; TCRdb lists only in-frame clones, some missing. The sample includes about 140,000 clones, roughly 73% of them seen just once. The sequencing sample was made of PBMCs. The receptors shown here come from a female donor in good health and CMV-seronegative.

V gene TRBV19 combines with J gene TRBJ1-2; D is perhaps TRBD1 (5 bases). Germline V gene lookup returns CDR1 LNHDA and CDR2 SQIVND (reference sequence). This CDR3 spans 17 amino acids. V shed 6 bases and J shed 5 bases, with 25 bases lying between them. The CDR3 DNA reads as TGTGCCAGTAGGGATGACTACGGGGGGTTCCTGGAATATGGCTACACCTTC. Encoded protein: CASRDDYGGFLEYGYTF.

This chain joins TRBV28 and TRBJ2-6; 11 bases map to TRBD2. The length of the CDR3 is 19 residues. Germline values: CDR1 MDHEN, CDR2 SYDVKM. V shed 4 bases, J shed 1 base, and the junction held 9 bases outside the gene matches. CDR3 nucleotide sequence: TGTGCCAGCAGTTCCAGATTAGCGGGAGGGCCGTCTGGGGCCAACGTCCTGACTTTC. It codes for CASSSRLAGGPSGANVLTF.

This clone was counted only a few times. CDR3 DNA sequence: TGTGCCAGAACCGGGACAGGGTATTCTGGGGCCAACGTCCTGACTTTC. Translated: CARTGTGYSGANVLTF. The gene calls are TRBV2 and TRBJ2-6; 9 positions agree with TRBD1. This CDR3 spans 16 amino acids. The V and J ends lost 9 bases and 1 base, in that order; junction bases with no gene match: 7. CDR1 and CDR2 from the germline V gene are SNHLY and FYNNEI.

This clone was detected once. The chain links TRBV28 to TRBJ2-3, with TRBD1 matching 7 bases. The CDR3 is 18 residues long. The V gene's germline CDR1 is MDHEN and CDR2 SYDVKM. Trimming at V came to 5 bases and at J to 3 bases, leaving 17 bases not matched to a gene. CDR3 nucleotides: TGTGCCAGCAGTCTCGGATCCAAAATTCAGGGGGAAACAGATACGCAGTATTTT. It yields the protein CASSLGSKIQGETDTQYF.

This chain uses TRBV11-3 with TRBJ2-1; D remains unclear. Germline V gene data show CDR1 as SGHNT and CDR2 as YENEEA. The CDR3 covers 14 residues. V shed 5 bases and J shed 8 bases, with 16 bases lying between them. CDR3 loop: CASSTRSPGHEQFF. As DNA, the CDR3 is TGTGCCAGCAGCACCCGGAGCCCCGGCCATGAGCAGTTCTTC.

The CDR3 region has the DNA TGTGCCAGCAGCTTAGGTTTAGGGGGACAGGGTACCGAGACCCAGTACTTC. It is translated as CASSLGLGGQGTETQYF. The gene calls are TRBV7-2 and TRBJ2-5; 9 bases fit TRBD1. This CDR3 has 17 residues. The junction had 11 bases not matched to a gene; V was cut back by 1 base and J by 5 bases. CDR1 and CDR2 (germline): SGHTA, FQGNSA.

The V call is TRBV6-1, the J call TRBJ2-2, with D perhaps matching TRBD2 (5 bases). CDR3 size: 14 residues. Germline CDR1 is MNHNS and CDR2 is SASEGT. V lost 9 bases and J lost 5, with 16 bases in between. The CDR3 bases are TGTGCCAGTAGTATTACAAGAGGGACCGGGGAGCTGTTTTTT. It yields the protein CASSITRGTGELFF.

The chain carries TRBV2 and TRBJ1-2; a weak D match, TRBD1 (6 bases). Trimming took off 2 bases at V and 5 bases at J, with 9 bases between the two ends. The CDR3 extends over 13 amino acids. Per germline, CDR1 SNHLY and CDR2 FYNNEI. Here the CDR3 DNA reads TGTGCCAGCAGTGAATCAGGGGTATATGGCTACACCTTC. Encoded protein: CASSESGVYGYTF.

The chain has TRBV27 and TRBJ2-7, with D possibly matching TRBD2 (6 bases). CDR3 length: 14 amino acids. Germline values: CDR1 MNHEY, CDR2 SMNVEV (reference sequence). V shed 3 bases and J shed 3 bases, with 12 bases lying between them. This CDR3 reads CASSLWRDRYEQYF. The CDR3 coding sequence is TGTGCCAGCAGTTTGTGGCGGGATCGCTACGAGCAGTACTTC.

V is TRBV5-8 and J is TRBJ2-2; a weak D match, TRBD1 (8 bases). The germline V gene has CDR1 SGHTS and CDR2 YDEGEE. Between the trimmed V and J ends, which lost 3 bases and 1 base, there was a span of 16 bases. This CDR3 comprises 17 residues. CDR3 sequence: CASSYYRGGWNTGELFF. In nucleotides, the CDR3 is TGTGCCAGCAGCTATTACAGGGGGGGATGGAACACCGGGGAGCTGTTTTTT.

The table lists this clone with a count of one. This chain uses TRBV5-4 with TRBJ2-1; 9 positions match TRBD2. Germline trimming cut 0 bases from V and 2 bases from J; bases unmatched to any gene: 3. The CDR3 runs 16 residues. Per germline, CDR1 SGHNT and CDR2 YYREEE (reference sequence). This CDR3 is CASSLGGRAPYNEQFF. The CDR3 bases are TGTGCCAGCAGCTTGGGCGGGAGGGCACCCTACAATGAGCAGTTCTTC.

The chain recombines TRBV25-1 with TRBJ1-2; tentative D call: TRBD1 (6 bases). V was cut by 6 bases and J by 5 bases, with 19 bases left in between. The V gene's germline CDR1 is MGHDK and CDR2 SYGVNS. The CDR3 totals 15 residues. CDR3 sequence (DNA): TGTGCCAGCAGGAAAACAGGGCAGGTTCCTTATGGCTACACCTTC. It encodes CASRKTGQVPYGYTF.

This chain links TRBV2 with TRBJ2-2, with D tentatively TRBD1 (5 bases). Per the germline V gene, CDR1 is SNHLY and CDR2 is FYNNEI. The CDR3 consists of 13 residues. Trimming pared 4 bases from V and 7 bases from J, leaving 10 bases between. This chain's CDR3 is CASSVRDSGELFF. CDR3 coding DNA: TGTGCCAGCAGTGTCAGGGATAGCGGGGAGCTGTTTTTT.

To note about this clone: Other DNA sequences in the same sample also yield this CDR3. The chain links TRBV7-9 to TRBJ1-5; TRBD1 might be the D (5 bases). The V end was cut by 4 bases, the J end by 3 bases, with 10 bases between. This CDR3 spans 14 amino acids. Germline CDR1 and CDR2: SEHNR and FQNEAQ (reference sequence). The CDR3 nucleotides read TGTGCCAGCAGCTCTGACAGCTCCAATCAGCCCCAGCATTTT. It codes for CASSSDSSNQPQHF.

The rearrangement joins TRBV9 to TRBJ1-2; D unresolved. Deletions cut 4 bases from V and 4 bases from J, with 17 bases between. This CDR3 spans 15 amino acids. The germline CDR1 and CDR2 sequences are SGDLS and YYNGEE. Here the CDR3 reads CASSPGGGSGYGYTF. The CDR3 DNA sequence: TGTGCCAGCAGCCCAGGAGGAGGGTCTGGCTATGGCTACACCTTC. The whole variable domain, remainder taken from reference TRBV9 and TRBJ1-2, is DSGVTQTPKHLITATGQRVTLRCSPRSGDLSVYWYQQSLDQGLQFLIQYYNGEERAKGNILERFSAQQFPDLHSELNLSSLELGDSALYFCASSPGGGSGYGYTFGSGTRLTVV.

V usage is TRBV6-5 and J usage is TRBJ2-5, with 12 bases lining up with TRBD2. The germline V gene encodes CDR1 MNHEY and CDR2 SVGAGI. The CDR3 extends over 16 amino acids. V lost 2 bases to trimming and J lost 6 bases; unmatched junction nucleotides: 7. The CDR3 protein is CASSYLLAGGRQTQYF. The DNA of the CDR3 is TGTGCCAGCAGTTACCTCCTAGCGGGGGGGCGCCAGACCCAGTACTTC.

The chain links TRBV6-1 to TRBJ1-1; D unclear. The CDR3 is 14 residues long. Per the germline V gene, CDR1 is MNHNS and CDR2 is SASEGT. Between the trimmed V and J ends, which lost 7 bases and 2 bases, there was a span of 14 bases. The CDR3 DNA follows: TGTGCCAGCACGCGAGCACTGGTAAACACTGAAGCTTTCTTT. Amino acid sequence: CASTRALVNTEAFF.

The J gene is TRBJ2-5, the V gene TRBV5-1, with D perhaps TRBD2 (6 bases). CDR1 SGHRS and CDR2 YFSETQ come from the germline V gene. Trimming shortened V by 0 bases and J by 5 bases, and 11 bases separated the two germline ends. This CDR3 spans 14 amino acids. The CDR3 coding sequence is TGCGCCAGCAGCTTGGATGGCGGAGGGGAGACCCAGTACTTC. Its translation: CASSLDGGGETQYF.

V gene TRBV7-3 combines with J gene TRBJ2-1; a possible D gene is TRBD2 (5 bases). Trimming left V 5 bases short and J 9 bases short, with 14 bases between. Per germline, CDR1 SGHTA and CDR2 FQGTGA. This CDR3 comprises 13 residues. CDR3 sequence (DNA): TGTGCCAGCAGCCGGGGTACTTTGGCTGAGCAGTTCTTC. It translates to CASSRGTLAEQFF.

The J gene is TRBJ2-5, the V gene TRBV9; TRBD1 matches 7 bases. This CDR3 comprises 14 residues. Germline CDR1 is SGDLS and CDR2 is YYNGEE. V was clipped by 4 bases and J by 5 bases; unmatched bases: 8. In DNA, the CDR3 is TGTGCCAGCAGCTCAAACCGACAGGGCGAGACCCAGTACTTC. Translation: CASSSNRQGETQYF.

The CDR3 bases are TGTGCCAGCAGCTTGTTCTGGGGGGGAGGCGGGAGCCCCTACGAGCAGTACTTC. Translation gives CASSLFWGGGGSPYEQYF. The gene calls are TRBV5-4 and TRBJ2-7, with TRBD2 matching 7 bases. There are 18 residues in the CDR3. With 1 base clipped from V and 2 bases from J, the junction kept 15 bases outside the gene matches. Germline V lookup: CDR1 SGHNT, CDR2 YYREEE (reference sequence).

The rearrangement joins TRBV29-1 to TRBJ1-1; possibly TRBD1 for D (5 bases). The length of the CDR3 is 11 residues. V lost 4 bases, J lost 7 bases, and 10 bases lay in between. Per germline, CDR1 SQVTM and CDR2 ANQGSEA. The DNA for the CDR3 is TGCAGCGTTGTAGACGGGGGTGAAGCTTTCTTT. Protein: CSVVDGGEAFF.